What follows are 24 T cell receptor beta chains derived from one specimen sequenced in a study of cytotoxic CD8 clonotypes in ibrutinib-treated CLL. Sequencing used immunoSEQ multiplex PCR; TCRdb keeps in-frame clones, though not all of them. There are 150,000 to 250,000 clones in the sample; about 72% occur only once, and 10% to 15% lies in the top ten. The sample here was PBMCs, taken after 24 months of ibrutinib treatment. The receptors were sampled from a human donor with chronic lymphocytic leukemia.

This rearrangement joins TRBV2 to TRBJ2-3; weak D call: TRBD2 (6 bases). The CDR3 has 18 amino acids. Germline CDR1 reads SNHLY; CDR2 reads FYNNEI. V gave up 6 bases and J gave up 6 bases, with 28 bases separating them. CDR3 bases: TGTGCCAGCAGGAAGGGGAAGCTTAGCGGAGTTCCCCCGGATACGCAGTATTTT. Amino acids: CASRKGKLSGVPPDTQYF.

This chain links TRBV30 with TRBJ2-3, with a possible D match to TRBD1 (5 bases). The V and J ends lost 2 bases and 4 bases respectively, with 7 bases between them. Germline CDR1 and CDR2: GTSNPN and SVGIG (reference sequence). The CDR3 has 12 amino acids. CDR3 region: CAWSFRADTQYF. The CDR3 DNA follows: TGTGCCTGGAGTTTCAGGGCAGATACGCAGTATTTT. Combining the CDR3 with reference TRBV30 and TRBJ2-3 gives the whole variable domain SQTIHQWPATLVQPVGSPLSLECTVEGTSNPNLYWYRQAAGRGLQLLFYSVGIGQISSEVPQNLSASRPQDRQFILSSKKLLLSDSGFYLCAWSFRADTQYFGPGTRLTVL.

The chain couples TRBV7-3 to TRBJ2-5; D is unresolved. CDR3 length equals 13 residues. The V end lost 1 base, the J end lost 5 bases, and 8 bases lay between the germline ends. Germline V lookup: CDR1 SGHTA, CDR2 FQGTGA. CDR3 amino acids: CASSLNSVETQYF. CDR3 in DNA: TGTGCCAGCAGCTTAAACTCTGTCGAGACCCAGTACTTC.

The rearrangement links TRBV27 to TRBJ2-1, with D possibly being TRBD1 (6 bases). The CDR3 runs 15 residues. CDR1 is MNHEY, CDR2 SMNVEV, per germline (reference sequence). V was cut by 6 bases and J by 2 bases, with 14 bases left in between. The CDR3 is CASSLRTDPYNEQFF. The CDR3 bases are TGTGCCAGCAGCCTCCGGACAGATCCCTACAATGAGCAGTTCTTC.

V and J are TRBV19 and TRBJ1-2, with 8 bases matching TRBD1. This CDR3 has 15 residues. Germline lookup yields CDR1 LNHDA and CDR2 SQIVND (reference sequence). V was clipped by 6 bases and J by 5 bases; unmatched bases: 11. The CDR3 sequence is CASSPVDRDGYGYTF. DNA for the CDR3: TGTGCCAGTAGCCCCGTGGACAGGGACGGGTATGGCTACACCTTC.

CDR3 in amino acids: CASSLGQPKQNYGYTF. As DNA, the CDR3 is TGTGCCAGCTCACTTGGACAGCCTAAGCAGAACTATGGCTACACCTTC. The rearrangement links TRBV18 to TRBJ1-2, with D perhaps TRBD1 (6 bases). CDR3 length equals 16 residues. CDR1 is KGHSH, CDR2 LQKENI, per germline. Trimming left V 4 bases short and J 2 bases short, with 17 bases between.

The rearrangement joins TRBV4-3 to TRBJ2-1, with 8 bases fitting TRBD2. The CDR3 length is 16 residues. Germline CDR1 and CDR2: LGHNA and YSLEER. V was clipped by 4 bases and J by 5 bases; unmatched bases: 10. CDR3 DNA: TGCGCCAGCAGCCGAAGGGTACTAGCGGATAACAATGAGCAGTTCTTC. The encoded protein is CASSRRVLADNNEQFF.

The chain couples TRBV9 to TRBJ2-1; 13 positions agree with TRBD2. The germline CDR1 and CDR2 sequences are SGDLS and YYNGEE. The CDR3 has 17 residues. J lost 7 bases, V lost 0 bases, and 7 bases had no gene match. The CDR3 region has the DNA TGTGCCAGCAGCGTAGGCTCCGGGACTAGCGGGAATAATGAGCAGTTCTTC. Protein sequence: CASSVGSGTSGNNEQFF.

The genes are TRBV7-2 and TRBJ2-2, with 9 bases lining up with TRBD1. This CDR3 spans 14 amino acids. With V trimmed by 5 bases and J by 6 bases, 4 bases remained unmatched. Per the germline V gene, CDR1 is SGHTA and CDR2 is FQGNSA. The DNA of the CDR3 is TGTGCCAGCAGCCCGCGACAGGGGGCCGGGGAGCTGTTTTTT. Translation gives CASSPRQGAGELFF.

The chain uses TRBV6-6 and TRBJ1-2; the match to TRBD1 covers 7 bases. CDR3 size: 15 residues. Trimming removed 5 bases from V and 4 bases from J; junction bases left unmatched: 10. The germline gives CDR1 MNHNY, CDR2 SVGAGI (reference sequence). The CDR3 spells CASSQDRDDFYGYTF. In DNA form, the CDR3 reads TGTGCCAGCAGTCAAGACAGGGATGATTTCTATGGCTACACCTTC.

This chain joins TRBV5-1 and TRBJ2-5; the match to TRBD1 covers 9 bases. The CDR3 runs 15 residues. Germline lookup yields CDR1 SGHRS and CDR2 YFSETQ. Losses at the gene ends were 3 bases for V and 3 bases for J; bases not matched to a gene: 6. Here the CDR3 reads CASSSYDRGEETQYF. CDR3 in DNA: TGCGCCAGCAGCTCCTACGACAGGGGGGAAGAGACCCAGTACTTC. The variable domain in full, with the rest retrieved from reference TRBV5-1 and TRBJ2-5, is KAGVTQTPRYLIKTRGQQVTLSCSPISGHRSVSWYQQTPGQGLQFLFEYFSETQRNKGNFPGRFSGRQFSNSRSEMNVSTLELGDSALYLCASSSYDRGEETQYFGPGTRLLVL.

This clone was observed a handful of times. The chain recombines TRBV10-2 with TRBJ2-7, with D possibly being TRBD2 (5 bases). Germline CDR1 is WSHSY and CDR2 is SAAADI. The CDR3 totals 13 residues. With 8 bases removed from V and 4 bases from J, the gap between germline ends came to 15 bases. CDR3 protein: CASGISENYEQYF. CDR3 DNA: TGCGCCAGCGGGATTAGCGAGAATTACGAGCAGTACTTC.

This clone was observed a handful of times. For the CDR3, the DNA is TGTGCCAGCAGTGAAGTTTTATATGACACCGGGGAGCTGTTTTTT. This sequence encodes CASSEVLYDTGELFF. The gene calls are TRBV6-1 and TRBJ2-2, with D unclear. CDR1 and CDR2 from the germline V gene are MNHNS and SASEGT. The V end lost 1 base, the J end lost 3 bases, and 9 bases lay between the germline ends. CDR3 length: 15 residues.

V usage is TRBV7-9 and J usage is TRBJ1-1; 9 bases are a match to TRBD1. This CDR3 region has 13 residues. In germline, CDR1 is SEHNR, CDR2 FQNEAQ (reference sequence). V was pared by 4 bases and J by 6 bases, with 3 bases of the junction left unmatched. The CDR3 DNA follows: TGTGCCAGCAGCTGGGACAGGGCGTCTGAAGCTTTCTTT. Translating it yields CASSWDRASEAFF.

The chain joins TRBV4-3 to TRBJ1-5; D is perhaps TRBD1 (6 bases). The CDR3 has 16 residues. Germline CDR1 and CDR2: LGHNA and YSLEER. V was clipped by 3 bases and J by 2 bases, with 14 bases between them. In nucleotides, the CDR3 is TGCGCCAGCAGCCAGTATCGAGGGGGTCGCAATCAGCCCCAGCATTTT. As protein: CASSQYRGGRNQPQHF.

The chain couples TRBV19 to TRBJ2-6; D gene unclear. Trimming shortened V by 1 base and J by 0 bases, and 13 bases separated the two germline ends. The germline V gene encodes CDR1 LNHDA and CDR2 SQIVND (reference sequence). The CDR3 is 18 amino acids. CDR3: CASSIGLPPLSGANVLTF. CDR3 nucleotides: TGTGCCAGTAGTATAGGGCTTCCTCCCCTCTCTGGGGCCAACGTCCTGACTTTC.

The J gene is TRBJ1-3, the V gene TRBV19; D gene unclear. V dropped 10 bases and J dropped 2 bases, with 15 bases sitting between them. The CDR3 spans 14 residues. Germline CDR1 is LNHDA and CDR2 is SQIVND (reference sequence). CDR3 sequence reads: CATSVWQAGNTIYF. CDR3 bases: TGTGCCACCTCGGTTTGGCAGGCTGGAAACACCATATATTTT.

This clone was counted once. The rearrangement links TRBV9 to TRBJ2-1; D unclear. This CDR3 is built from 13 residues. The V and J ends lost 0 bases and 2 bases respectively, with 3 bases between them. Germline lookup yields CDR1 SGDLS and CDR2 YYNGEE. As DNA, the CDR3 is TGTGCCAGCAGCGTAGCGGCCTACAATGAGCAGTTCTTC. Amino acid sequence: CASSVAAYNEQFF.

Written as DNA, the CDR3 is TGTGCCAGCAGCGCGGACAGGGGGGGCGAAAAACTGTTTTTT. Amino acid sequence: CASSADRGGEKLFF. This rearrangement joins TRBV11-1 to TRBJ1-4, with 10 bases lining up with TRBD1. The CDR3 runs 14 residues. Trimming cost V 5 bases and J 8 bases; bases outside gene matches: 5. Germline CDR1 is SGHAT and CDR2 is FQDESV (reference sequence).

The chain employs TRBV27 and TRBJ2-7; 12 bases align to TRBD2. Germline assignment: CDR1 MNHEY and CDR2 SMNVEV (reference sequence). The CDR3 is 15 amino acids. V gave up 5 bases and J gave up 3 bases; unmatched junction bases: 5. This CDR3 is CASSPLAGGIYEQYF. The CDR3 bases are TGTGCCAGCAGTCCTCTAGCGGGAGGGATCTACGAGCAGTACTTC.

The gene calls are TRBV30 and TRBJ2-3; TRBD2 matches at 10 bases. The length of the CDR3 is 15 residues. Trimming removed 2 bases from V and 3 bases from J; junction bases left unmatched: 5. CDR1 is GTSNPN, CDR2 SVGIG, per germline (reference sequence). This chain's CDR3 is CAWSRLAGDTDTQYF. The CDR3 DNA follows: TGTGCCTGGAGTCGCCTAGCGGGAGATACAGATACGCAGTATTTT.

A single count supports this clone. The genes are TRBV28 and TRBJ1-2, with D perhaps TRBD1 (5 bases). V lost 1 base and J 7 bases, leaving 22 bases between the germline ends. Germline assignment: CDR1 MDHEN and CDR2 SYDVKM. The CDR3 has 17 amino acids. The CDR3 is CASSLSSGRGPLGGYTF. CDR3 DNA sequence: TGTGCCAGCAGTTTATCGTCCGGGCGGGGCCCGCTTGGTGGCTACACCTTC.

V gene TRBV30 combines with J gene TRBJ1-1; D gene ambiguous. Trimming removed 4 bases from V and 0 bases from J, with 15 bases in between. This CDR3 contains 15 residues. CDR1 and CDR2 from the germline V gene are GTSNPN and SVGIG (reference sequence). CDR3 region: CAWITHEGLNTEAFF. The CDR3 DNA is TGTGCCTGGATAACACACGAGGGCCTGAACACTGAAGCTTTCTTT.

This clone was counted only a few times. V gene TRBV19 combines with J gene TRBJ1-2; D gene unclear. This CDR3 is 13 amino acids long. Germline CDR1 reads LNHDA; CDR2 reads SQIVND (reference sequence). Trimming shortened V by 4 bases and J by 7 bases, and 13 bases separated the two germline ends. The CDR3 protein is CASSTLGGFGYTF. In DNA form, the CDR3 reads TGTGCCAGTAGTACCCTCGGTGGGTTTGGCTACACCTTC. The variable domain in full, with the rest retrieved from reference TRBV19 and TRBJ1-2, is DGGITQSPKYLFRKEGQNVTLSCEQNLNHDAMYWYRQDPGQGLRLIYYSQIVNDFQKGDIAEGYSVSREKKESFPLTVTSAQKNPTAFYLCASSTLGGFGYTFGSGTRLTVV.